These 11 T cell receptor beta chains were sequenced from one sample in a study of CD8+CD57+ T cells in acquired aplastic anemia. Profiling of TCR beta VDJ combinations and CDR3 sequences used genomic DNA as template. TCRdb processed the reads anew with MiXCR; each CDR3 protein has one entry. The data hold 98,000 or so distinct CDR3 sequences, with 40% to 65% observed a single time. Sequencing used sorted CD4+, CD8+, or CD8+CD57+ T cells (not recorded which) from PBMCs. The receptors here all came from a human donor in good health, serving as a control.

The chain combines TRBV5-1 with TRBJ2-1, with 7 bases identical to TRBD2. Germline V gene sequence: CDR1 SGHRS, CDR2 YFSETQ. Trimming took 4 bases from V and 6 from J; bases not matched to a gene: 10. This CDR3 region has 15 residues. CDR3 sequence: CASSPVGGTSNEQFF. CDR3 in DNA: TGCGCCAGCAGCCCCGTCGGGGGGACTTCCAATGAGCAGTTCTTC.

V and J are TRBV2 and TRBJ2-5, with TRBD2 identical over 13 bases. This CDR3 has 15 amino acids. The V gene's germline CDR1 is SNHLY and CDR2 FYNNEI. The trim removed 4 bases at V and 10 bases at J, leaving 9 bases unmatched. CDR3 residues: CASSGYTSGGADQYF. The CDR3 bases are TGTGCCAGCAGTGGATATACTAGCGGGGGGGCGGACCAGTACTTC.

The gene calls are TRBV29-1 and TRBJ2-7, with 9 positions matching TRBD1. This CDR3 comprises 11 residues. Germline CDR1 SQVTM, CDR2 ANQGSEA. V lost 6 bases to trimming and J lost 9 bases; unmatched junction nucleotides: 6. CDR3 in DNA: TGCAGCGTGATACAGGGGGCAGGGCAGTACTTC. This codes for CSVIQGAGQYF.

A word on this clonotype: This could be a read error, since a much larger clone is one nucleotide away. V usage is TRBV30 and J usage is TRBJ2-7; 7 bases agree with TRBD1. CDR1 is GTSNPN and CDR2 is SVGIG in the germline V gene (reference sequence). The CDR3 runs to 11 residues. With V trimmed by 8 bases and J by 3 bases, 4 bases remained unmatched. For the CDR3, the DNA is TGTGCCCGGGACAGATTCTACGAGCAGTACTTC. Translated, it gives CARDRFYEQYF.

This clonotype came up many times. The gene calls are TRBV7-8 and TRBJ2-5; the D is unclear. The germline V gene encodes CDR1 SGHVS and CDR2 FQNEAQ. The CDR3 covers 12 residues. V was shortened by 6 bases and J by 4 bases, with 9 bases between the two germline ends. CDR3 sequence: CASRMDGETQYF. In nucleotides, the CDR3 is TGTGCCAGCAGAATGGATGGAGAGACCCAGTACTTC. The whole variable domain, remainder taken from reference TRBV7-8 and TRBJ2-5, is GAGVSQSPRYKVAKRGQDVALRCDPISGHVSLFWYQQALGQGPEFLTYFQNEAQLDKSGLPSDRFFAERPEGSVSTLKIQRTQQEDSAVYLCASRMDGETQYFGPGTRLLVL.

The genes are TRBV15 and TRBJ1-1, with unresolved D. The V end was cut by 4 bases, the J end by 2 bases, with 17 bases between. The CDR3 loop spans 16 amino acids. Per the germline V gene, CDR1 is LNHNV and CDR2 is YYDKDF (reference sequence). The CDR3 loop is CATSKRTVSNNTEAFF. DNA for the CDR3: TGTGCCACCAGCAAAAGAACGGTGTCGAACAACACTGAAGCTTTCTTT.

On this clonotype itself: Given a much more abundant clone one base away, this may be a read error. This likely comes from a read error, as the CDR3 has no conserved phenylalanine or tryptophan at its end. This rearrangement joins TRBV19 to TRBJ1-4, with D possibly matching TRBD1 (5 bases). The V end was cut by 6 bases, the J end by 6 bases, with 17 bases between. Germline CDR1 and CDR2: LNHDA and SQIVND (reference sequence). The CDR3 contains 15 residues. The DNA for the CDR3 is TGTGCCAGTAGCCCAGGACATGAGGGCTATGAAAAACTGTTTCTT. It translates to CASSPGHEGYEKLFL.

The rearrangement uses TRBV20-1 and TRBJ1-1; 9 positions match TRBD1. Trimming cost V 2 bases and J 0 bases; bases outside gene matches: 7. CDR3 length equals 16 residues. Germline assignment: CDR1 DFQATT and CDR2 SNEGSKA (reference sequence). CDR3 loop: CSARIPGQGMNTEAFF. The CDR3, as DNA: TGCAGTGCTAGAATTCCGGGACAGGGAATGAACACTGAAGCTTTCTTT.

This clonotype was observed at least ten times. This rearrangement joins TRBV5-1 to TRBJ1-1; D might be TRBD1 (5 bases). Germline V lookup: CDR1 SGHRS, CDR2 YFSETQ. The CDR3 has 13 residues. V was cut by 3 bases and J by 5 bases, with 11 bases left in between. The CDR3 is CASSWGSGTEAFF. CDR3 nucleotides: TGCGCCAGCAGCTGGGGGTCCGGGACTGAAGCTTTCTTT.

The chain employs TRBV4-3 and TRBJ2-3, with D tentatively TRBD1 or TRBD2 (5 bases each). V was trimmed by 0 bases and J by 2 bases, leaving 9 bases between them. Germline values: CDR1 LGHNA, CDR2 YSLEER. This CDR3 is built from 15 residues. The CDR3 sequence: CASSQERGYTDTQYF. CDR3 coding DNA: TGCGCCAGCAGCCAAGAGAGGGGTTACACAGATACGCAGTATTTT.

This clonotype has ten or more counts. V is TRBV24-1 and J is TRBJ2-3; TRBD2 matches 10 bases. The CDR3 length is 17 residues. The J segment lost 4 bases and the V segment lost 0 bases, leaving 6 bases of the junction unmatched. Per germline, CDR1 KGHDR and CDR2 SFDVKD. The CDR3 DNA sequence: TGTGCCACCAGTGATTTGGCGCTAGCGGGAGCACCAGATACGCAGTATTTT. Amino acids: CATSDLALAGAPDTQYF.